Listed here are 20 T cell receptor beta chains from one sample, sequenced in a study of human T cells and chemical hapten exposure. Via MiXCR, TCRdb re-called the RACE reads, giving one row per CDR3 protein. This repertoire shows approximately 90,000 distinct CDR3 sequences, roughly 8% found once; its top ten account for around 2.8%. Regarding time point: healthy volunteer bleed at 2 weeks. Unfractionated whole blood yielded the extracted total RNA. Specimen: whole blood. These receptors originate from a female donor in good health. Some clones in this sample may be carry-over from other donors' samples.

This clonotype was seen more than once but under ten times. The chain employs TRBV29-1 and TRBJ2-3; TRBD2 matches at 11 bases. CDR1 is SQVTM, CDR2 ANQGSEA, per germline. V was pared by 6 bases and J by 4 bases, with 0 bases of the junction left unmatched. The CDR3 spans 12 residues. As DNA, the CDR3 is TGCAGCGTACTAGCGGGAGCAGATACGCAGTATTTT. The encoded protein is CSVLAGADTQYF.

CDR3 protein: CASNTRGSWDEQYF. CDR3 nucleotide sequence: TGTGCCAGCAACACTAGGGGTTCTTGGGACGAGCAGTACTTC. This sequence joins TRBV2 and TRBJ2-7; D possibly matches TRBD1 or TRBD2 (5 bases each). CDR3 length: 14 residues. CDR1 is SNHLY and CDR2 is FYNNEI in the germline V gene. The V end was cut by 7 bases, the J end by 5 bases, with 18 bases between.

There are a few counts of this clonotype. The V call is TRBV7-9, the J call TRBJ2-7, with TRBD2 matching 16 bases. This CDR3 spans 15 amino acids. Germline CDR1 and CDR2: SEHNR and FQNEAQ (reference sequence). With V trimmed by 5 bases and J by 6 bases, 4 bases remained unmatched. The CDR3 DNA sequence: TGTGCCAGCAGCACAGGGACTAGCGGGAGGGCCGAGCAGTACTTC. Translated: CASSTGTSGRAEQYF.

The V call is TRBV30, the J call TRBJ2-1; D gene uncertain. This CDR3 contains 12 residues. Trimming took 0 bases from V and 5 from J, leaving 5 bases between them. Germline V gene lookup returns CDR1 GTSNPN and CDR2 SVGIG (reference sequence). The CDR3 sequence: CAWSVSHNEQFF. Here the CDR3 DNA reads TGTGCCTGGAGTGTATCTCACAATGAGCAGTTCTTC.

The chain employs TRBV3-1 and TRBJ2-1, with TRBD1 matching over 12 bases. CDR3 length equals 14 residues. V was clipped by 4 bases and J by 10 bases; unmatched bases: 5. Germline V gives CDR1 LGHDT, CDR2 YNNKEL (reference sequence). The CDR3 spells CASSRDRGLREQFF. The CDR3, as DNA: TGTGCCAGCAGCCGGGACAGGGGGCTCAGGGAGCAGTTCTTC.

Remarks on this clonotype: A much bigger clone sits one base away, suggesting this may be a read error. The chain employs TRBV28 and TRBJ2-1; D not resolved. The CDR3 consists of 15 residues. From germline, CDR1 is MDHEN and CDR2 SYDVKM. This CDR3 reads CASTSTGYSYNKQFF. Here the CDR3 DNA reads TGTGCCAGCACCTCAACCGGATACTCCTACAATAAGCAGTTCTTC.

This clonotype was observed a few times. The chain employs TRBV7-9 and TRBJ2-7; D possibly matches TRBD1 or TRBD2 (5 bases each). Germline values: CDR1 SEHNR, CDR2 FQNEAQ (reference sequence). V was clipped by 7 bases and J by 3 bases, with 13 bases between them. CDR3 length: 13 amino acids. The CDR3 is CASTNRDGYEQYF. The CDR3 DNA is TGTGCCAGCACAAACCGGGACGGCTACGAGCAGTACTTC.

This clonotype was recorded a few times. The CDR3 is CASSPRGQYTGNQPQHF. CDR3 coding DNA: TGTGCCAGCAGTCCCCGAGGACAATATACGGGCAATCAGCCCCAGCATTTT. The genes are TRBV28 and TRBJ1-5; possibly TRBD1 for D (5 bases). The ends were cut back, 5 bases at V and 2 bases at J, with 19 bases in the middle. This CDR3 spans 17 amino acids. Germline loops: CDR1 MDHEN, CDR2 SYDVKM.

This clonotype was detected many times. In nucleotides, the CDR3 is TGTGCCAGCAGCAAAGTGCTAGCGGGAGTCGAGCAGTACTTC. Residues: CASSKVLAGVEQYF. The rearrangement joins TRBV21-1 to TRBJ2-7; TRBD2 is taken as the D call from the table, unchecked against the DNA. TRBV21-1 is described as a pseudogene. This CDR3 spans 14 amino acids.

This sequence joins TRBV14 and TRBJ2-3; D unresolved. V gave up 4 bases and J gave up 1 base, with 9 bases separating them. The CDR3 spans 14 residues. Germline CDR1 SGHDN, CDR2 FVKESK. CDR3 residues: CASSRQLGTDTQYF. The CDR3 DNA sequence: TGTGCCAGCAGCCGCCAATTGGGCACAGATACGCAGTATTTT.

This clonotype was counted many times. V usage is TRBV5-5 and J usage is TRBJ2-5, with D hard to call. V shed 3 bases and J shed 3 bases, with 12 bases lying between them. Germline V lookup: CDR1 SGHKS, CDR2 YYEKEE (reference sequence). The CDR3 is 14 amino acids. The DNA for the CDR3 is TGTGCCAGCAGCTCCCGACTTGCGGAAGAGACCCAGTACTTC. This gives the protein CASSSRLAEETQYF.

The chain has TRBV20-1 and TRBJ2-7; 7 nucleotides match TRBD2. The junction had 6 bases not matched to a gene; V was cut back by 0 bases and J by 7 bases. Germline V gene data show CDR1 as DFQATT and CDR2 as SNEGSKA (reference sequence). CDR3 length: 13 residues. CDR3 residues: CSAREGRVGEQYF. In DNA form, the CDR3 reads TGCAGTGCTAGAGAGGGGAGGGTCGGGGAGCAGTACTTC.

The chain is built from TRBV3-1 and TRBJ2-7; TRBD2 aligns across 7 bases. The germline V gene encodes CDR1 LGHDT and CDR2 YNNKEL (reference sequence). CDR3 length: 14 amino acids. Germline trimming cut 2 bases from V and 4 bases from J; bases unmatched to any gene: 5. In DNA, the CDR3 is TGTGCCAGCAGCCAACGCGGGAGTGTGTACGAGCAGTACTTC. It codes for CASSQRGSVYEQYF.

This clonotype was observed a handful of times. The DNA for the CDR3 is TGTGCCAGCAGTCGGTTAGAAGATACGCAGTATTTT. This translates into CASSRLEDTQYF. V gene TRBV2 combines with J gene TRBJ2-3; D ambiguous. V shed 5 bases and J shed 5 bases, with 8 bases lying between them. Germline-derived CDR1 and CDR2 are SNHLY and FYNNEI. This CDR3 has 12 residues.

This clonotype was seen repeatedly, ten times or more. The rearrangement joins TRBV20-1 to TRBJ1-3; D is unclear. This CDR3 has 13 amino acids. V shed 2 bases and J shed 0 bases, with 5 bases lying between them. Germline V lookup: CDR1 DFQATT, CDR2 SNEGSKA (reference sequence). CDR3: CSARMSSGNTIYF. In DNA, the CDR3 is TGCAGTGCTAGAATGAGCTCTGGAAACACCATATATTTT.

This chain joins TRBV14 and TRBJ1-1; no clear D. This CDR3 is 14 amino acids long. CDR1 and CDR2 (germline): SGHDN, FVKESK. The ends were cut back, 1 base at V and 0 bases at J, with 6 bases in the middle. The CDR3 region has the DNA TGTGCCAGCAGCCAAGTTAACTTGAACACTGAAGCTTTCTTT. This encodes CASSQVNLNTEAFF.

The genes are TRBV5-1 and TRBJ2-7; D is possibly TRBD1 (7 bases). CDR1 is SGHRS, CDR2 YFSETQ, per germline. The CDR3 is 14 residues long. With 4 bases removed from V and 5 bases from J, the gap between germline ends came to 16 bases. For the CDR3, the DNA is TGCGCCAGCAGCACCCCAGGGGGAGGCGACGAGCAGTACTTC. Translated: CASSTPGGGDEQYF.

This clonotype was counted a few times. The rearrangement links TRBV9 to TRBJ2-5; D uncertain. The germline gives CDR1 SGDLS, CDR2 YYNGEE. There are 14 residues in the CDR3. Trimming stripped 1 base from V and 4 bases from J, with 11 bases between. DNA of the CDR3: TGTGCCAGCAGCGTAAGTGGCGGAAGAGAGACCCAGTACTTC. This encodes CASSVSGGRETQYF.

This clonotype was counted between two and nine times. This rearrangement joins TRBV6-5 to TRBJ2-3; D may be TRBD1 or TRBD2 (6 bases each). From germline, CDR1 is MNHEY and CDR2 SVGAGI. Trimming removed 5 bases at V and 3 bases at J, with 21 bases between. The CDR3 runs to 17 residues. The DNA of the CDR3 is TGTGCCAGCAGTCCCGGCGGAGGGGGTTATTTAACAGATACGCAGTATTTT. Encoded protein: CASSPGGGGYLTDTQYF.

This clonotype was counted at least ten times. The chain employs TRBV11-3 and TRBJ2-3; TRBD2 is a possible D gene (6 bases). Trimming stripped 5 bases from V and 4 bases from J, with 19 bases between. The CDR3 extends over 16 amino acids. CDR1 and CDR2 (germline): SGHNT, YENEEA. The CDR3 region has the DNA TGTGCCAGCAGCGCTGGGTGGGGGGTAAAGGCAGATACGCAGTATTTT. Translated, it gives CASSAGWGVKADTQYF.